Here is one TCR beta chain with its context. This CDR3 has 14 amino acids. The germline V gene has CDR1 MNHNS and CDR2 SASEGT. V lost 3 bases and J 3 bases, leaving 9 bases between the germline ends. The source of the sample is a study of T cells in Graves' hyperthyroidism and ophthalmopathy. The wider study: Blood was drawn when the patient was first diagnosed and still untreated.

Amplified TCR beta CDR3 regions derived from RNA transcripts. During a first-round RT-PCR of the TCR CDR3, the HTBI primer set was used. From the multiplex PCR reads, TCRdb called clonotypes with MiXCR, one entry per CDR3 protein. The sample carries some 350,000 distinct CDR3 sequences, 20% to 25% recorded once. The receptor comes from a man aged 45-60 years with Graves' hyperthyroidism. Sequencing input: blood. The rearrangement uses TRBV6-1 and TRBJ1-5; D call uncertain. The CDR3 DNA sequence: TGTGCCAGCAGTGAGTCAGGACTCAATCAGCCCCAGCATTTT. Translation: CASSESGLNQPQHF.